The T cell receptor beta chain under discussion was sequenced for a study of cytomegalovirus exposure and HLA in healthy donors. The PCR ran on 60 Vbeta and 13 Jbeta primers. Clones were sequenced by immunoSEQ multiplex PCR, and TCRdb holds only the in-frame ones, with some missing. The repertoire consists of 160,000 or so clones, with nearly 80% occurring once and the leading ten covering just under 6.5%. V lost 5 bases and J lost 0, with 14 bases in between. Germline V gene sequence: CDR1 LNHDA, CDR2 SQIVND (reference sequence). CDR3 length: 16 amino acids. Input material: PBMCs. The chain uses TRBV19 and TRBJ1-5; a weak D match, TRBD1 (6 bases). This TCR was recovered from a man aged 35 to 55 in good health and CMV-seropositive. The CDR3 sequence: CASSSKRTVSNQPQHF. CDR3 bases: TGTGCCAGTAGTTCTAAACGGACAGTTAGCAATCAGCCCCAGCATTTT.